This T cell receptor (beta chain) appears in the sequencing data of a study of blood T cell repertoires in COVID-19. Study-wide context: The United States, Italy and Spain provided the acute and convalescent COVID-19 samples. Sources were T cells, B-cell-depleted T cells, or PBMCs; the material itself was cDNA or gDNA.

Original processing notes: Reference gene primer amplification gave nucleated cell count estimates. Libraries were prepared by immunoSEQ multiplex PCR; TCRdb keeps only in-frame clonotypes and omits some of them. V and J calls and clone size come straight from that table; D and trimming were deduced from the DNA. The data show some 340,000 clones, with roughly 85% seen just once and more than 3% held by the top ten. The sequenced sample consisted of peripheral blood. The source of this sequence is a young woman with acute or convalescent COVID-19.

DNA of the CDR3: TGTGCCAGCAGCTGGACAGGGACTGGGGCCAACGTCCTGACTTTC. Protein product: CASSWTGTGANVLTF. V is TRBV11-2 and J is TRBJ2-6; 8 bases fit TRBD1. CDR3 length: 15 amino acids. Germline CDR1 SGHAT, CDR2 FQNNGV. V trimming: 4 bases; J trimming: 2 bases; junction bases outside the gene matches: 1.